Below, 23 T cell receptor beta chains from the same sample are listed, as sequenced in a study of tumor and adjacent non-tumor tissue in lung cancer. RNA was extracted from bulk tissue without any cell sorting. The normal lung tissue was taken more than 3 cm from the tumor edge. A modified ARM-PCR protocol with three rounds of nested PCR amplified TCRbeta. TCRdb re-analysed the multiplex PCR reads in MiXCR, keeping a single row per CDR3 protein. This sample has almost 75,000 distinct CDR3 sequences, with less than 75% found just once. The sample consisted of distant non-tumor lung tissue. These receptor sequences come from a woman aged 50 to 60 with non-small cell lung cancer.

Only a few counts were recorded for this clonotype. A clone one base away is much larger, so this may be a read error. The chain combines TRBV20-1 with TRBJ2-7, with 7 bases fitting TRBD1. CDR1 DFQATT and CDR2 SNEGSKA come from the germline V gene (reference sequence). Trimming at V came to 4 bases and at J to 4 bases, leaving 4 bases not matched to a gene. The CDR3 runs to 12 residues. The CDR3 protein is CSATGQLYEQYF. In DNA form, the CDR3 reads TGCAGTGCTACGGGACAGCTGTACGAGCAGTACTTC.

As to this clonotype: Germline is not matched at one junction end, which may reflect a read error. The gene calls are TRBV10-1 and TRBJ2-1, with a possible D match to TRBD1 (6 bases). From germline, CDR1 is WNHNN and CDR2 SYGVQD (reference sequence). The CDR3 is made up of 17 amino acids. CDR3 amino acids: CTSSPDSGFGGGYEQFF. The DNA for the CDR3 is TGCACCAGTAGTCCGGACAGCGGCTTTGGCGGTGGCTATGAGCAGTTCTTC.

About this clonotype: A clone one base away is much larger, so this may be a read error. The CDR3 is CASSSLVGSSDTGELFF. CDR3 nucleotides: TGTGCCAGCAGCTCCCTGGTGGGTAGCAGCGACACCGGGGAGCTGTTTTTT. J is TRBJ2-2 and V is TRBV4-2; D gene unclear. The CDR3 spans 17 residues. The V and J ends lost 5 bases and 3 bases respectively, with 19 bases between them. Germline CDR1 is LGHNA and CDR2 is YNFKEQ.

About this clonotype itself: This may arise from a read error, as a much more abundant clone is one base away. This chain uses TRBV6-5 with TRBJ2-1; possibly TRBD1 for D (5 bases). The germline V gene encodes CDR1 MNHEY and CDR2 SVGAGI. The V end lost 7 bases, the J end lost 6 bases, and 19 bases lay between the germline ends. CDR3 length equals 15 residues. The CDR3 DNA sequence: TGTGCCAGCACTCGACAGTGGGCAAATCTCAATGAGCAGTTCTTC. This sequence encodes CASTRQWANLNEQFF.

V is TRBV19 and J is TRBJ1-6; no firm D call. V was clipped by 3 bases and J by 6 bases, with 12 bases between them. The CDR3 contains 15 residues. The germline V gene encodes CDR1 LNHDA and CDR2 SQIVND (reference sequence). The CDR3 region has the DNA TGTGCCAGTAGTATGCGGACGGATGCTAATTCACCCCTCCACTTT. This sequence encodes CASSMRTDANSPLHF. The full variable domain, rest sourced from reference TRBV19 and TRBJ1-6, is DGGITQSPKYLFRKEGQNVTLSCEQNLNHDAMYWYRQDPGQGLRLIYYSQIVNDFQKGDIAEGYSVSREKKESFPLTVTSAQKNPTAFYLCASSMRTDANSPLHFGNGTRLTVT.

Note on this clonotype: Just one base apart from a much larger clone, this may be a read error. The chain couples TRBV20-1 to TRBJ2-3; 14 bases fit TRBD2. Trimming at V came to 6 bases and at J to 0 bases, leaving 8 bases not matched to a gene. This CDR3 has 17 residues. CDR1 and CDR2 (germline): DFQATT, SNEGSKA (reference sequence). CDR3 coding DNA: TGCAGTGCCAAGACGACTAGCGGGAGGGATAGCACAGATACGCAGTATTTT. The encoded protein is CSAKTTSGRDSTDTQYF.

This clonotype was counted a few times. This sequence may be a read error, since a much larger clone differs from it by one base. J is TRBJ2-3 and V is TRBV5-5, with D tentatively TRBD1 (5 bases). The CDR3 loop spans 15 amino acids. Germline values: CDR1 SGHKS, CDR2 YYEKEE (reference sequence). The CDR3 DNA reads as TGTGCCAGCAGCGACACAGGAAGACCCACAGATACGCGGTATTTT. Residues: CASSDTGRPTDTRYF. Supplemented by reference TRBV5-5 and TRBJ2-3, the full variable domain reads DAGVTQSPTHLIKTRGQQVTLRCSPISGHKSVSWYQQVLGQGPQFIFQYYEKEERGRGNFPDRFSARQFPNYSSELNVNALLLGDSALYLCASSDTGRPTDTRYFGPGTRLTVL.

Details on this clonotype: A read error is possible here, since a much larger clone lies one base away. CDR3 in amino acids: CAVPKGNTEAFF. The DNA for the CDR3 is TGTGCCGTCCCTAAGGGTAACACTGAAGCTTTCTTT. The gene calls are TRBV28 and TRBJ1-1; no clear D. Trimming pared 11 bases from V and 2 bases from J, leaving 12 bases between. CDR1 is MDHEN and CDR2 is SYDVKM in the germline V gene. The length of the CDR3 is 12 residues. Full variable domain (outside the CDR3, taken from reference TRBV28 and TRBJ1-1): DVKVTQSSRYLVKRTGEKVFLECVQDMDHENMFWYRQDPGLGLRLIYFSYDVKMKEKGDIPEGYSVSREKKERFSLILESASTNQTSMYLCAVPKGNTEAFFGQGTRLTVV.

This rearrangement joins TRBV11-3 to TRBJ2-1; a possible D gene is TRBD2 (5 bases). The CDR3 has 17 residues. The ends were cut back, 4 bases at V and 0 bases at J, with 16 bases in the middle. The germline V gene encodes CDR1 SGHNT and CDR2 YENEEA. The CDR3 spells CASSYSETVSSYNEQFF. The CDR3 nucleotides read TGTGCCAGCAGCTATAGCGAGACGGTCAGCTCCTACAATGAGCAGTTCTTC.

A word on this clonotype: The junction departs from germline at one end; a sequencing error may be responsible. This chain links TRBV10-2 with TRBJ2-3; D unclear. The CDR3 spans 11 residues. Germline V gives CDR1 WSHSY, CDR2 SAAADI. CDR3 DNA: TGTGCCAGCAGTGAGGTAGATACGCAGTATTTT. Translation: CASSEVDTQYF.

In regard to this clonotype: This could be a read error, since a much larger clone is one nucleotide away. This chain connects TRBV20-1 to TRBJ2-1, with 11 bases that match TRBD2. Per the germline V gene, CDR1 is DFQATT and CDR2 is SNEGSKA (reference sequence). CDR3 length: 15 residues. The CDR3 DNA follows: TGCAGTGCTAGGTCGACTAGCGGGACCTACAATGAGCAGTTATTC. Its translation: CSARSTSGTYNEQLF.

As to this clonotype: At one boundary the junction diverges from the germline segment, which might be a read error. This chain connects TRBV4-1 to TRBJ1-1; D might be TRBD1 (6 bases). The CDR3 runs 16 residues. Germline V gene data show CDR1 as MGHRA and CDR2 as YSYEKL. This chain's CDR3 is CASSQDRHRANTEGFF. The CDR3 nucleotides are TGCGCCAGCAGCCAAGACCGTCACAGGGCGAACACTGAAGGTTTCTTT.

The rearrangement joins TRBV2 to TRBJ1-4; 8 positions agree with TRBD1. The CDR3 runs 13 residues. Germline-derived CDR1 and CDR2 are SNHLY and FYNNEI. V shed 10 bases, J shed 2 bases, and the junction held 3 bases outside the gene matches. CDR3 nucleotides: TGTGCCAACAGACAGGGGACTAATGAAAAACTGTTTTTT. It codes for CANRQGTNEKLFF.

This clonotype was recorded at least ten times. CDR3 sequence: CASSRQGSRETQYF. The CDR3 DNA follows: TGTGCCAGCAGTCGACAGGGGTCGCGGGAGACCCAGTACTTC. This sequence joins TRBV25-1 and TRBJ2-5, with 8 positions matching TRBD1. Trimming removed 5 bases from V and 5 bases from J; junction bases left unmatched: 7. This CDR3 region has 14 residues. CDR1 and CDR2 (germline): MGHDK, SYGVNS. The full variable domain, in which reference TRBV25-1 and TRBJ2-5 provide the parts outside the CDR3, is EADIYQTPRYLVIGTGKKITLECSQTMGHDKMYWYQQDPGMELHLIHYSYGVNSTEKGDLSSESTVSRIRTEHFPLTLESARPSHTSQYLCASSRQGSRETQYFGPGTRLLVL.

Turning to this clonotype: The junction shows a germline mismatch at one end, possibly a read error. The chain uses TRBV29-1 and TRBJ1-2; tentatively, D is TRBD1 (6 bases). The CDR3 totals 12 residues. The germline V gene encodes CDR1 SQVTM and CDR2 ANQGSEA. As DNA, the CDR3 is TGCAGCGCCCTGGGGGGCGACTATGGCTACATCTTC. It encodes CSALGGDYGYIF.

As to this clonotype: A read error may produce the germline difference seen at one junction end. This rearrangement joins TRBV4-2 to TRBJ2-7; D may match TRBD1 or TRBD2 (5 bases each). The CDR3 sequence is 14 residues long. Germline V gene data show CDR1 as LGHNA and CDR2 as YNFKEQ. The CDR3 DNA follows: TGTGCCAGCAGCGGGGCTACGGGGACCCACGAGCAGTGCTTC. It encodes CASSGATGTHEQCF.

On this clonotype: This sequence may be a read error, since a much larger clone differs from it by one base. The V call is TRBV10-3, the J call TRBJ2-3, with D uncertain. The CDR3 extends over 14 amino acids. Germline-derived CDR1 and CDR2 are ENHRY and SYGVKD. The CDR3 sequence: CAISEGDTTDTHYF. CDR3 DNA: TGTGCCATCAGTGAAGGTGACACCACAGATACGCACTATTTT.

About this clonotype: With a much larger clone just one base away, this may be a read error. This chain uses TRBV12-3 or TRBV12-4 with TRBJ1-1; 8 bases are a match to TRBD1. This CDR3 is 15 amino acids long. V was clipped by 6 bases and J by 4 bases; unmatched bases: 10. The CDR3 nucleotides are TGTGCCAGCAGGCCTGACGGAACAGGGGGCACTGAAGCTTTCTTT. It encodes CASRPDGTGGTEAFF.

Comments on this clonotype: Given the absence of the conserved phenylalanine or tryptophan at the CDR3 end, a read error is likely. The chain employs TRBV20-1 and TRBJ2-1; D uncertain. CDR3 length equals 16 residues. The ends were cut back, 5 bases at V and 0 bases at J, with 17 bases in the middle. Germline CDR1 and CDR2: DFQATT and SNEGSKA (reference sequence). The CDR3 region is CSAPSGRSSSYNEQFL. In nucleotides, the CDR3 is TGCAGTGCTCCCAGTGGGCGGTCTAGCTCCTACAATGAGCAGTTCCTC.

With regard to this clonotype: This may arise from a read error, as a much more abundant clone is one base away. The rearrangement uses TRBV20-1 and TRBJ2-3, with D possibly being TRBD2 (5 bases). Germline CDR1 DFQATT, CDR2 SNEGSKA (reference sequence). The CDR3 covers 15 residues. CDR3 in amino acids: CSVRDAASSTDTQYF. DNA for the CDR3: TGCAGTGTTAGAGATGCGGCTAGCAGCACAGATACGCAGTATTTT.

Only one count was recorded for this clonotype. The J gene is TRBJ2-5, the V gene TRBV11-2; D is undetermined. V shed 2 bases and J shed 2 bases, with 12 bases lying between them. This CDR3 contains 15 residues. The germline V gene has CDR1 SGHAT and CDR2 FQNNGV. CDR3 nucleotide sequence: TGTGCCAGCAGCTTAATGGTTGAGAGGCAAGAGACCCAGTACTTC. Amino acids: CASSLMVERQETQYF.

Of note for this clonotype: A much larger clone differs by one base, so this may be a read error. The chain recombines TRBV4-1 with TRBJ2-7; TRBD2 might be the D (5 bases). Germline V lookup: CDR1 MGHRA, CDR2 YSYEKL. This CDR3 has 15 residues. The CDR3 bases are TGCGCCAGCAGCCAAGATCGAGGACTCTCCTACGTGCAGTACTTC. It encodes CASSQDRGLSYVQYF.

This clonotype appeared many times. The J gene is TRBJ1-1, the V gene TRBV20-1; possibly TRBD1 for D (5 bases). Trimming cost V 5 bases and J 5 bases, with 15 bases left between them. Germline V lookup: CDR1 DFQATT, CDR2 SNEGSKA (reference sequence). The CDR3 contains 13 residues. CDR3 nucleotides: TGCAGTGCTCCCGGGGGACGTGAGACTGAAGCTTTCTTT. Its protein is CSAPGGRETEAFF.